A single sample is the source of the 25 T cell receptor beta chains below, sequenced in a study of regulatory T cells in long-lasting Graves disease. Arm-PCR of CDR3 regions with iRepertoire HTBI primers generated TCR beta libraries. A single record per CDR3 protein comes from TCRdb applying MiXCR to the multiplex PCR reads. The sample lists about 610,000 distinct CDR3 sequences, about 16% occurring once. Stated time point: newly diagnosed GD, antithyroid drugs for less than 3 months. From PBMCs, RNA was extracted and then used to make the TCR library. These data also formed part of another study, on T cells in Graves' hyperthyroidism and ophthalmopathy.

This sample comprised peripheral blood mononuclear cells (PBMCs), obtained at new diagnosis, from a patient treated with antithyroid drugs. The origin of the receptors is a man between 18 and 29 years old with Graves disease.

The sample holds many counts of this clonotype. The gene calls are TRBV12-3 or TRBV12-4 and TRBJ1-4; TRBD1 might be the D (6 bases). CDR3 length equals 16 residues. V lost 7 bases to trimming and J lost 4 bases, with 19 bases between them. The CDR3 is CASTNTGGLFNEKLFF. CDR3 nucleotide sequence: TGTGCCAGCACCAACACGGGGGGGCTATTTAATGAAAAACTGTTTTTT.

The genes are TRBV12-3 or TRBV12-4 and TRBJ2-1; D unresolved. The V gene lost 5 bases and the J gene lost 5 bases, with 13 bases spanning the gap. The CDR3 runs to 14 residues. The CDR3 nucleotides read TGTGCCAGCAGTCTTTCGTTAGGAGACAATGAGCAGTTCTTC. This codes for CASSLSLGDNEQFF.

The chain carries TRBV11-2 and TRBJ2-1; TRBD2 is a possible D gene (6 bases). The J call may be incorrect, as the DNA end agrees better with TRBJ2-5. CDR3 length: 14 residues. CDR1 SGHAT and CDR2 FQNNGV come from the germline V gene. The CDR3 coding sequence is TGTGCCAGCAGCTGGAGGAGGGGCGGAGAGACCCAGTACTTC. This codes for CASSWRRGGETQYF.

This clonotype was found many times. The chain recombines TRBV6-1 with TRBJ1-2; D unclear. Between the trimmed V and J ends, which lost 7 bases and 8 bases, there was a span of 14 bases. From germline, CDR1 is MNHNS and CDR2 SASEGT. The CDR3 extends over 12 amino acids. CDR3 protein: CASTEGYGGYTF. As DNA, the CDR3 is TGTGCCAGCACAGAAGGATACGGAGGCTACACCTTC.

This clonotype came up many times. Here the CDR3 reads CASSEIPDSSRNSPLHF. The CDR3 DNA reads as TGTGCCAGCAGTGAAATACCGGACAGCTCGCGGAATTCACCCCTCCACTTT. The chain is built from TRBV25-1 and TRBJ1-6; D is possibly TRBD1 (6 bases). This CDR3 has 17 amino acids. V lost 2 bases and J lost 7, with 18 bases in between. Germline assignment: CDR1 MGHDK and CDR2 SYGVNS.

This clonotype was picked up a small number of times. The genes are TRBV27 and TRBJ2-1, with 7 bases fitting TRBD2. The germline CDR1 and CDR2 sequences are MNHEY and SMNVEV (reference sequence). The CDR3 has 16 amino acids. The J segment lost 0 bases and the V segment lost 0 bases, leaving 2 bases of the junction unmatched. Here the CDR3 reads CASSLSGGGSYNEQFF. The CDR3, as DNA: TGTGCCAGCAGTTTATCCGGCGGGGGCTCCTACAATGAGCAGTTCTTC.

In its sample, this clonotype was seen a few times. The V gene is TRBV30, the J gene TRBJ1-5; D gene ambiguous. CDR3 size: 17 residues. The V and J ends lost 1 base and 0 bases respectively, with 16 bases between them. CDR1 and CDR2 (germline): GTSNPN, SVGIG (reference sequence). The CDR3 DNA is TGTGCCTGGAGTGATGCCGCAGGACCGTATAGCAATCAGCCCCAGCATTTT. It encodes CAWSDAAGPYSNQPQHF.

This clonotype was recorded at least ten times. V gene TRBV11-2 combines with J gene TRBJ1-2; D may be TRBD1 (6 bases). This CDR3 is 14 amino acids long. Trimming removed 5 bases from V and 4 bases from J, with 14 bases in between. Germline-derived CDR1 and CDR2 are SGHAT and FQNNGV. The CDR3 bases are TGTGCCAGCAGCCCGAACAGGGAAATCTATGGCTACACCTTC. It is translated as CASSPNREIYGYTF.

The genes are TRBV28 and TRBJ2-7; 9 bases map to TRBD1. V shed 5 bases and J 3 bases; nucleotides not matched to a gene: 5. Germline-derived CDR1 and CDR2 are MDHEN and SYDVKM. The CDR3 extends over 14 amino acids. This chain's CDR3 is CASSQTGGNYEQYF. The CDR3, as DNA: TGTGCCAGCAGTCAGACAGGGGGGAACTACGAGCAGTACTTC.

This clonotype was seen ten or more times. The chain links TRBV27 to TRBJ2-1, with 9 nucleotides matching TRBD1. The V gene's germline CDR1 is MNHEY and CDR2 SMNVEV (reference sequence). The CDR3 extends over 15 amino acids. The trim removed 6 bases at V and 4 bases at J, leaving 7 bases unmatched. The CDR3 reads CASSPRDREYNEQFF. The CDR3 DNA is TGTGCCAGCAGCCCCCGGGACAGGGAATACAATGAGCAGTTCTTC.

This clonotype was observed at least ten times. The genes are TRBV11-2 and TRBJ2-3; D is possibly TRBD1 (5 bases). V was clipped by 2 bases and J by 5 bases, with 5 bases between them. The CDR3 sequence is 12 residues long. CDR1 SGHAT and CDR2 FQNNGV come from the germline V gene. The CDR3 DNA sequence: TGTGCCAGCAGCTTAACAGGAGATACGCAGTATTTT. Its protein is CASSLTGDTQYF. Looking up the rest from reference TRBV11-2 and TRBJ2-3 gives the full variable domain: EAGVAQSPRYKIIEKRQSVAFWCNPISGHATLYWYQQILGQGPKLLIQFQNNGVVDDSQLPKDRFSAERLKGVDSTLKIQPAKLEDSAVYLCASSLTGDTQYFGPGTRLTVL.

The chain couples TRBV7-2 to TRBJ2-1; TRBD2 matches at 7 bases. This CDR3 has 18 residues. The germline CDR1 and CDR2 sequences are SGHTA and FQGNSA. After removal of 2 bases from V and 0 bases from J, the junction contained 10 bases not matched to a gene. In DNA, the CDR3 is TGTGCCAGCAGCTTACCCCCTCTAGCGGCTAGCTCCTACAATGAGCAGTTCTTC. This encodes CASSLPPLAASSYNEQFF.

The V call is TRBV6-1, the J call TRBJ2-5, with D maybe TRBD2 (6 bases). The V end was cut by 6 bases, the J end by 5 bases, with 19 bases between. The CDR3 loop spans 15 amino acids. Germline assignment: CDR1 MNHNS and CDR2 SASEGT. CDR3 amino acids: CASSRLVVVGETQYF. CDR3 bases: TGTGCCAGCAGCCGACTAGTGGTTGTTGGGGAGACCCAGTACTTC.

The V call is TRBV18, the J call TRBJ2-5; TRBD1 or TRBD2 may be the D gene (5 bases each). The CDR3 is 17 residues long. V lost 2 bases and J 5 bases, leaving 21 bases between the germline ends. Looked up from germline, CDR1 is KGHSH and CDR2 is LQKENI. CDR3 nucleotides: TGTGCCAGCTCACCAAAAACCGGGACCCACAAGGTGGAGACCCAGTACTTC. Its translation is CASSPKTGTHKVETQYF.

This clonotype was observed a few times. The genes are TRBV14 and TRBJ2-1, with 11 bases identical to TRBD2. Germline CDR1 reads SGHDN; CDR2 reads FVKESK. The CDR3 loop spans 19 amino acids. V lost 2 bases and J lost 10; bases outside the gene matches: 19. The CDR3 sequence is CASSQHLLPGTSGFGEQFF. Here the CDR3 DNA reads TGTGCCAGCAGCCAACATCTACTTCCCGGGACTAGCGGCTTCGGGGAGCAGTTCTTC.

The chain uses TRBV19 and TRBJ2-1; 11 bases are a match to TRBD2. CDR1 LNHDA and CDR2 SQIVND come from the germline V gene (reference sequence). This CDR3 is built from 17 residues. J gave up 0 bases and V 4 bases, and 5 bases lay outside the gene matches. This CDR3 is CASSTTSGVSSYNEQFF. For the CDR3, the DNA is TGTGCCAGTAGTACGACTAGCGGGGTAAGCTCCTACAATGAGCAGTTCTTC.

The sample holds many counts of this clonotype. The genes are TRBV10-3 and TRBJ2-1; TRBD1 matches 7 bases. This CDR3 is built from 14 residues. CDR1 is ENHRY and CDR2 is SYGVKD in the germline V gene. V lost 3 bases to trimming and J lost 7 bases; unmatched junction nucleotides: 6. This CDR3 reads CAISDSTGRNEQFF. The CDR3 bases are TGTGCCATCAGTGACTCGACAGGGCGAAATGAGCAGTTCTTC.

Only a few counts were recorded for this clonotype. The rearrangement uses TRBV4-1 and TRBJ1-5, with 9 bases aligning to TRBD1. The junction had 14 bases not matched to a gene; V was cut back by 1 base and J by 7 bases. The CDR3 length is 18 residues. CDR1 is MGHRA and CDR2 is YSYEKL in the germline V gene. For the CDR3, the DNA is TGCGCCAGCAGCCAAGGGATAGGACAGGGGAAGGTGATACAGCCCCAGCATTTT. Translation: CASSQGIGQGKVIQPQHF.

This clonotype has at least ten counts. J is TRBJ2-1 and V is TRBV3-1; TRBD2 agrees at 12 bases. V gave up 6 bases and J gave up 4 bases; unmatched junction bases: 16. The CDR3 is made up of 19 amino acids. Germline CDR1 is LGHDT and CDR2 is YNNKEL (reference sequence). CDR3 amino acids: CASSFRPGLAGIGYNEQFF. The CDR3 coding sequence is TGTGCCAGCAGTTTTCGCCCCGGACTAGCGGGGATAGGGTACAATGAGCAGTTCTTC.

This clonotype has a count of ten or more. At one boundary the junction diverges from the germline segment, which might be a read error. The V and J genes are TRBV12-5 and TRBJ1-1; D remains ambiguous. The CDR3 is 13 residues long. Per germline, CDR1 LGHNT and CDR2 FRNRAP. DNA for the CDR3: TGTGCTAGTGGCTTGGACGGAAACACTGAAGCTTTCTTT. Residues: CASGLDGNTEAFF. Full variable domain (missing parts from reference TRBV12-5 and TRBJ1-1): DARVTQTPRHKVTEMGQEVTMRCQPILGHNTVFWYRQTMMQGLELLAYFRNRAPLDDSGMPKDRFSAEMPDATLATLKIQPSEPRDSAVYFCASGLDGNTEAFFGQGTRLTVV.

In its sample, this clonotype was seen many times. The V call is TRBV6-1, the J call TRBJ2-7; D may be TRBD1 (6 bases). The V gene lost 6 bases and the J gene lost 3 bases, with 18 bases spanning the gap. Germline CDR1 is MNHNS and CDR2 is SASEGT. CDR3 length: 15 residues. The CDR3 spells CASSHALAGDYEQYF. Here the CDR3 DNA reads TGTGCCAGCAGCCATGCCCTGGCAGGGGACTACGAGCAGTACTTC.

In its sample, this clonotype was seen many times. The genes are TRBV5-1 and TRBJ2-7, with 8 bases identical to TRBD2. Trimming at V came to 4 bases and at J to 4 bases, leaving 7 bases not matched to a gene. The CDR3 loop spans 14 amino acids. The germline V gene has CDR1 SGHRS and CDR2 YFSETQ. CDR3 in amino acids: CASSPTGGEYEQYF. CDR3 bases: TGCGCCAGCAGCCCGACGGGGGGGGAATACGAGCAGTACTTC.

This clonotype has only a few counts. The chain has TRBV7-9 and TRBJ2-1; perhaps D is TRBD1 or TRBD2 (5 bases each). V was cut by 5 bases and J by 2 bases, with 13 bases left in between. This CDR3 region has 15 residues. From germline, CDR1 is SEHNR and CDR2 FQNEAQ (reference sequence). The CDR3 nucleotides are TGTGCCAGCAGCAACCGGGACGGTACCTACAATGAGCAGTTCTTC. Its protein is CASSNRDGTYNEQFF.

This clonotype was observed a few times. The chain recombines TRBV5-1 with TRBJ2-2, with D perhaps matching TRBD1 (5 bases). This CDR3 region has 15 residues. From germline, CDR1 is SGHRS and CDR2 YFSETQ. The V and J ends lost 0 bases and 6 bases respectively, with 12 bases between them. CDR3 coding DNA: TGCGCCAGCAGCTTGGACAGGCTGGGGCCCGGGGAGCTGTTTTTT. This sequence encodes CASSLDRLGPGELFF.

At least ten counts were recorded for this clonotype. The chain recombines TRBV12-3 or TRBV12-4 with TRBJ2-3; 8 positions agree with TRBD2. V shed 6 bases, J shed 1 base, and the junction held 3 bases outside the gene matches. This CDR3 region has 14 residues. CDR3 residues: CASRYSGGTDTQYF. The CDR3 DNA reads TGTGCCAGCAGATATAGCGGGGGCACAGATACGCAGTATTTT.